These 9 T cell receptor beta chains were all obtained from the same sample, sequenced in a study of tumor-infiltrating lymphocytes in primary liver carcinoma. Reverse transcription of 450 to 500 ng total RNA with a constant-region primer produced TCR beta cDNA. Three-round nested multiplex PCR performed with slightly modified ARM-PCR produced the TCR beta libraries. A C-beta reverse primer and TRBV1-TRBV30 forward primers served in each of the first two PCR rounds, at 9 to 10 cycles apiece. MiXCR was run by TCRdb on the multiplex PCR reads, yielding one entry per CDR3 protein. The data contain a few hundred thousand distinct CDR3 sequences, approximately 54% of them singletons. RNA isolated from unsorted whole blood supplied the blood RNA, with germline DNA also extracted. The sample taken for sequencing was peripheral blood. The receptor source for this set is a woman aged 25 to 39 with primary liver carcinoma and hepatitis B virus infection.

On this clonotype: The junction does not match germline at one end; this may be a read error. This chain joins TRBV11-1 and TRBJ2-5; possible D gene TRBD2, 6 bases. The CDR3 covers 14 residues. Germline loops: CDR1 SGHAT, CDR2 FQDESV (reference sequence). The CDR3 DNA sequence: TGTGCCAGCAGCTCGCTCCTGGAGGGAGAGACCCACTACTTC. Its translation is CASSSLLEGETHYF.

Details on this clonotype: Germline is not matched at one junction end, which may reflect a read error. The chain links TRBV12-3 or TRBV12-4 to TRBJ2-1, with no clear D. The CDR3 sequence is 13 residues long. In DNA, the CDR3 is TGTGCCAGCAGCCAGCGAGAGTACAATGAGAAGTTCTTC. Translating it yields CASSQREYNEKFF.

Points on this clonotype: It is likely a read error, because the conserved phenylalanine at the end of the CDR3 is missing. The CDR3: CTSSLIGLVNTGVHNEKLFV. The CDR3 coding sequence is TGTACCAGCAGTTTAATAGGTCTGGTGAATACGGGGGTCCACAATGAAAAACTGTTTGTT. The J gene is TRBJ1-4, the V gene TRBV28, with D possibly being TRBD1 (5 bases). The CDR3 contains 20 residues. CDR1 is MDHEN, CDR2 SYDVKM, per germline.

A note on this clonotype: One base away lies a much larger clone, so this may be a sequencing read error. V and J are TRBV6-1 and TRBJ2-7, with 13 bases that match TRBD2. The CDR3 extends over 14 amino acids. Germline assignment: CDR1 MNHNS and CDR2 SASEGT. The CDR3 sequence: CASGDLGLAGEQYF. CDR3 in DNA: TGTGCCAGCGGTGATCTGGGACTAGCGGGAGAGCAGTACTTC.

Concerning this clonotype itself: At one end, the junction sequence differs from germline, possibly due to a read error. V is TRBV5-6 and J is TRBJ1-1; D not certain. This CDR3 region has 15 residues. The V gene's germline CDR1 is SGHDT and CDR2 YYEEEE. Here the CDR3 DNA reads TGTGCCAGCAACTTTCCGGGCCTTATCCCCACTGGAGCTTTCTTT. Translation gives CASNFPGLIPTGAFF.

There are a few counts of this clonotype. V and J are TRBV12-3 or TRBV12-4 and TRBJ2-2, with D perhaps TRBD1 (5 bases). Trimming stripped 5 bases from V and 7 bases from J, with 14 bases between. This CDR3 spans 14 amino acids. CDR3 nucleotide sequence: TGTGCCAGCAGTCTCAGACAAGGACACGGGGAGCTGTTTTTT. Translation: CASSLRQGHGELFF.

The V call is TRBV5-4, the J call TRBJ2-1, with 7 bases fitting TRBD2. Trimming removed 6 bases from V and 8 bases from J; junction bases left unmatched: 14. The CDR3 extends over 15 amino acids. Germline values: CDR1 SGHNT, CDR2 YYREEE (reference sequence). CDR3 amino acids: CASKPGLEGLDEQFF. CDR3 DNA sequence: TGTGCCAGCAAACCAGGACTAGAGGGCTTGGATGAGCAGTTCTTC.

On this clonotype itself: This clone may be a read error of a much larger clone one base away. V usage is TRBV6-2 or TRBV6-3 and J usage is TRBJ2-5; D remains unclear. The ends were cut back, 2 bases at V and 5 bases at J, with 6 bases in the middle. CDR3 size: 12 residues. Germline V gene data show CDR1 as MNHEY and CDR2 as SVGEGT. CDR3: CASSYTSETQYF. The CDR3 DNA is TGTGCCAGCAGTTACACGTCTGAGACCCAGTACTTC.

Of note for this clonotype: Being one base from a much bigger clone, this may be a read error. This rearrangement joins TRBV6-5 to TRBJ2-3; D ambiguous. Germline loops: CDR1 MNHEY, CDR2 SVGAGI. The CDR3 length is 14 residues. In DNA form, the CDR3 reads TGTACCAGCCGGCGAGGCCGGACGGCAGATACGCAGTATTTT. It is translated as CTSRRGRTADTQYF.